One sample yielded the 20 T cell receptor beta chains listed below, sequenced in a study of human T cells and chemical hapten exposure. TCRdb re-derived calls from the RACE reads in MiXCR, one entry per CDR3 protein. The top ten hold over 1.5% of the sample, which has some 54,000 distinct CDR3 sequences, 8.5% to 10% seen once. Described time point: patch test 2, 6 weeks after DPC sensitization. Treatment meaning: therapeutic diphenylcyclopropenone sensitization with weekly scalp DPC. The starting material was whole blood, obtained in connection with sensitization to the hapten diphenylcyclopropenone (DPC). These TCRs come from a woman between 50 and 59 years old with alopecia areata. Some clones in this sample may be carry-over from other donors' samples.

This clonotype has just a few counts. J is TRBJ2-4 and V is TRBV5-1; the match to TRBD2 covers 7 bases. This CDR3 is built from 16 residues. Germline CDR1 SGHRS, CDR2 YFSETQ. V shed 0 bases, J shed 5 bases, and the junction held 8 bases outside the gene matches. The chain's CDR3 is CASSLAGGATQNIQYF. CDR3 nucleotide sequence: TGCGCCAGCAGCTTGGCGGGGGGAGCTACTCAAAACATTCAGTACTTC.

The chain couples TRBV28 to TRBJ2-7, with unresolved D. Germline lookup yields CDR1 MDHEN and CDR2 SYDVKM. The CDR3 is made up of 11 amino acids. The V end lost 10 bases, the J end lost 4 bases, and 11 bases lay between the germline ends. CDR3 DNA: TGTGCCACCCTGACACGATACGAGCAGTACTTC. Its translation is CATLTRYEQYF.

The gene calls are TRBV9 and TRBJ1-6, with D tentatively TRBD1 (5 bases). CDR1 is SGDLS, CDR2 YYNGEE, per germline. V lost 4 bases and J 7 bases, leaving 15 bases between the germline ends. The CDR3 spans 15 residues. This CDR3 reads CASSPQGEGNSPLHF. The CDR3 DNA reads TGTGCCAGCAGCCCCCAGGGTGAGGGGAATTCACCCCTCCACTTT.

This clonotype was observed many times. The CDR3 reads CASSPTPTPEAFF. The CDR3 nucleotides are TGTGCCAGCTCACCGACACCCACCCCTGAAGCTTTCTTT. The chain joins TRBV18 to TRBJ1-1, with unresolved D. Germline V gene data show CDR1 as KGHSH and CDR2 as LQKENI. CDR3 length: 13 amino acids. Trimming removed 3 bases from V and 6 bases from J, with 11 bases in between.

Turning to this clonotype: This may stem from a read error, because a much larger clone lies one nucleotide away. The gene calls are TRBV2 and TRBJ1-2; D gene unclear. The CDR3 totals 15 residues. V shed 3 bases and J shed 0 bases, with 11 bases lying between them. Germline V gives CDR1 SNHLY, CDR2 FYNNEI. The CDR3 coding sequence is TGTGCCAGCAGTGAGCGGGTCTTGACTAACTATGGCTACACCTTC. It is translated as CASSERVLTNYGYTF.

This clonotype was found a few times. The rearrangement links TRBV12-3 or TRBV12-4 to TRBJ1-2, with D unresolved. The CDR3 has 12 amino acids. V was shortened by 6 bases and J by 2 bases, with 7 bases between the two germline ends. For the CDR3, the DNA is TGTGCCAGCAGCTCCCAAAACTATGGCTACACCTTC. Amino acid sequence: CASSSQNYGYTF.

The chain has TRBV7-6 and TRBJ2-5, with D unresolved. V dropped 5 bases and J dropped 6 bases, with 10 bases sitting between them. CDR3 length equals 12 residues. CDR1 is SGHVS and CDR2 is FNYEAQ in the germline V gene. The CDR3 DNA sequence: TGTGCCAGCAGCGCTCACAAGAAGACCCAGTACTTC. This gives the protein CASSAHKKTQYF.

The sample holds many counts of this clonotype. J is TRBJ1-5 and V is TRBV2, with no clear D. The germline gives CDR1 SNHLY, CDR2 FYNNEI. The CDR3 has 14 amino acids. V was pared by 8 bases and J by 1 base, with 12 bases between. In DNA form, the CDR3 reads TGTGCCAGCGGTTACAGACGAAGCAATCAGCCCCAGCATTTT. Residues: CASGYRRSNQPQHF.

This chain joins TRBV7-2 and TRBJ2-2; no definite D call. Trimming cost V 6 bases and J 4 bases, with 9 bases left between them. The CDR3 is made up of 13 amino acids. CDR1 is SGHTA, CDR2 FQGNSA, per germline. In nucleotides, the CDR3 is TGTGCCAGCAGGATGGCCGGCACCGGGGAGCTGTTTTTT. Encoded protein: CASRMAGTGELFF.

This clonotype has more than one count but fewer than ten. This chain uses TRBV28 with TRBJ1-1; TRBD1 might be the D (6 bases). Trimming pared 4 bases from V and 1 base from J, leaving 13 bases between. Germline V gene lookup returns CDR1 MDHEN and CDR2 SYDVKM. The CDR3 is 15 amino acids. CDR3 residues: CASSSRGNRNTEAFF. For the CDR3, the DNA is TGTGCCAGCAGTTCTAGGGGGAATAGGAACACTGAAGCTTTCTTT.

This chain uses TRBV20-1 with TRBJ2-7; tentatively, D is TRBD1 (6 bases). The V gene lost 1 base and the J gene lost 3 bases, with 13 bases spanning the gap. This CDR3 is 14 amino acids long. Germline values: CDR1 DFQATT, CDR2 SNEGSKA (reference sequence). CDR3 bases: TGCAGTGCTAGAGCGACAGGTGGGGTCTACGAGCAGTACTTC. It specifies CSARATGGVYEQYF.

There are a few counts of this clonotype. The chain employs TRBV28 and TRBJ2-1; no firm D call. In germline, CDR1 is MDHEN, CDR2 SYDVKM. The CDR3 totals 15 residues. The V gene lost 3 bases and the J gene lost 0 bases, with 9 bases spanning the gap. For the CDR3, the DNA is TGTGCCAGCAGTTTTCGTTTGGGCTCCTACAATGAGCAGTTCTTC. Translating it yields CASSFRLGSYNEQFF.

The CDR3 DNA is TGTGCCAGCAGCCCGGGACTAGCGGGAAACACCGGGGAGCTGTTTTTT. It specifies CASSPGLAGNTGELFF. The chain is built from TRBV7-2 and TRBJ2-2, with TRBD2 matching over 13 bases. Germline CDR1 and CDR2: SGHTA and FQGNSA. CDR3 length: 16 residues. With 5 bases clipped from V and 2 bases from J, the junction kept 2 bases outside the gene matches.

The V gene is TRBV20-1, the J gene TRBJ1-2; maybe TRBD1 (6 bases). The CDR3 totals 12 residues. The V and J ends lost 5 bases and 8 bases respectively, with 15 bases between them. Germline CDR1 is DFQATT and CDR2 is SNEGSKA (reference sequence). In DNA, the CDR3 is TGCAGTGCTCCCAGTCTCGGACAGGGCTACACCTTC. Protein: CSAPSLGQGYTF.

The chain joins TRBV24-1 to TRBJ2-3, with D perhaps TRBD1 or TRBD2 (5 bases each). Deletions cut 1 base from V and 5 bases from J, with 12 bases between. The CDR3 has 15 residues. Germline CDR1 and CDR2: KGHDR and SFDVKD. CDR3 region: CATSDFQGARDTQYF. The DNA for the CDR3 is TGTGCCACCAGTGATTTCCAGGGAGCTCGAGATACGCAGTATTTT.

The rearrangement uses TRBV4-2 and TRBJ2-1, with 9 bases fitting TRBD2. The V gene end was trimmed by 0 bases and the J gene end by 8 bases; junction bases not matched to a gene: 8. CDR1 and CDR2 (germline): LGHNA, YNFKEQ. The CDR3 sequence is 16 residues long. CDR3 coding DNA: TGTGCCAGCAGCCAAGAGATTAGCGGGGGCTGGGATGAGCAGTTCTTC. Translation: CASSQEISGGWDEQFF.

V and J are TRBV7-9 and TRBJ1-2, with D possibly matching TRBD1 (5 bases). This CDR3 comprises 17 residues. Germline-derived CDR1 and CDR2 are SEHNR and FQNEAQ (reference sequence). V lost 5 bases to trimming and J lost 2 bases, with 21 bases between them. CDR3 DNA sequence: TGTGCCAGCAGCAAAGCAGGGACTTCAGTATTAAACTATGGCTACACCTTC. This sequence encodes CASSKAGTSVLNYGYTF.

This clonotype came up many times. This rearrangement joins TRBV7-8 to TRBJ1-5; TRBD1 is a possible D gene (5 bases). From germline, CDR1 is SGHVS and CDR2 FQNEAQ. CDR3 length: 12 amino acids. V gave up 2 bases and J gave up 11 bases, with 10 bases separating them. CDR3 region: CASSLHGGSQHF. The CDR3 bases are TGTGCCAGCAGCTTACACGGGGGGTCCCAGCATTTT. The variable domain in full, completed from reference TRBV7-8 and TRBJ1-5, reads GAGVSQSPRYKVAKRGQDVALRCDPISGHVSLFWYQQALGQGPEFLTYFQNEAQLDKSGLPSDRFFAERPEGSVSTLKIQRTQQEDSAVYLCASSLHGGSQHFGDGTRLSIL.

The chain carries TRBV6-1 and TRBJ1-1, with 7 bases matching TRBD1. The CDR3 runs 16 residues. V was clipped by 1 base and J by 6 bases; unmatched bases: 11. Germline CDR1 MNHNS, CDR2 SASEGT. DNA for the CDR3: TGTGCCAGCAGTGAAGGCGCCACAGGGGTCAGGGCTGAAGCTTTCTTT. Translating gives CASSEGATGVRAEAFF.

This clonotype showed up many times. V usage is TRBV12-3 or TRBV12-4 and J usage is TRBJ1-6; D is ambiguous. The CDR3 length is 13 residues. V dropped 7 bases and J dropped 7 bases, with 11 bases sitting between them. CDR3 amino acids: CASKKADNSPLHF. The CDR3 nucleotides read TGTGCCAGCAAAAAGGCCGACAATTCACCCCTCCACTTT.